The present entry profiles one T cell receptor (beta chain) with its context. The antigen it recognizes is unknown. Nothing much larger sits one base from this clone, and base qualities are not available. The sample originates from a study of T-cell memory formation after mild COVID-19 (dated by TCRdb to about 2021). In the study overall: TCR sequence clusters from the two donors were found to be largely donor specific. In two donors, T-cell clones that expanded and contracted after mild COVID-19 were followed by sequencing TCRalpha and TCRbeta repertoires longitudinally. Two young, previously healthy adult volunteers made up the cohort, one male and one female.

Ficoll-Paque density gradient centrifugation was the method used to isolate PBMCs. General study outcomes and caveats: The detection of some responding clones in pre-infection memory suggests that pre-existing cross-reactive memory T cells joined the SARS-CoV-2 response. Contracting CD4+ clones appeared mostly in the CM and EM memory subsets, whereas CD8+ clones were enriched in EMRA. The study covered only a couple of mild cases, and larger cohorts including severe cases with pre-infection samples were considered necessary. The second-wave clones that peaked on day 37 were not confirmed to be SARS-CoV-2 specific. Balanced CD4/CD8 phenotypes were observed for clones contracting from day 15 to 85, whereas a bias towards CD4+ was observed for a second wave of clones expanding from day 15 to 37.

The instrument was an Illumina NovaSeq 6000. TCRalpha and TCRbeta cDNA libraries were built by 5'RACE with constant-segment primers, adding sample barcodes and unique molecular identifiers. RNA was extracted from every sample with Trizol reagent. Library amplification was performed in two PCR steps, and a second sample barcode and Illumina TruSeq adapters were introduced in the second step. Libraries were sequenced on an Illumina NovaSeq with 2 x 150 bp paired-end reads. For the original study's pipeline: The reads were demultiplexed and collapsed into UMI-guided consensus sequences using migec v1.2.7. With mixcr v2.1.11, UMI consensuses were aligned to TRA and TRB V and J templates and assembled into clonotypes. Clonotypes were classified as expanded or contracted when called significant by both edgeR and NoisET, with noise models trained on biological replicates. edgeR calls used a false discovery rate-adjusted p below 0.01 and a log2 fold-change threshold of 1. PCA with hierarchical clustering of max-normalized trajectories of the 1000 most abundant clonotypes was used as exploratory dynamics analysis. Separately sequenced CD4+ and CD8+ repertoires were used to assign a CD4 or CD8 phenotype to each responding clone. Clones were called with MiXCR by TCRdb after fastp trimmed the public reads at Q25, and only in-frame beta chains were retained. Identical CDR3 protein sequences are pooled into one entry, listed with their most common genes and DNA. TCRdb's processing, not the authors', yielded these V and J calls. Within this sample are roughly 220,000 distinct CDR3 sequences, with approximately 10% of them counted one time only. 3% to 4.5% of the sample comes from the top ten.

V ends up 2 bases short and J 0 bases short, with an unmatched junction base count of 10. The CDR3 has 17 amino acids, counting the end cysteine and valine. The CDR3 DNA has 51 bases and is translated from base 1. Taken from the germline V gene (reference sequence), the CDR1 and CDR2 loops are SEHNR and FQNEAQ. This clonotype was obtained from a man aged 18 to 30 who had mild COVID-19 (a few samples of this study predate the infection). The sample titles of this study are shuffled in the database, so cell type and time point are left out; the donor was told from shared clones. The sequence links TRBV7-9 to TRBJ2-7; 7 of the junction bases match TRBD1. Sequenced input: PBMCs or a T cell subset sorted from them (not recorded which). The CDR3 corresponds to CASSLKSGQKHSYEQYV. Here is the DNA: TGTGCCAGCAGCTTAAAATCGGGACAGAAGCACTCCTACGAGCAGTACGTC.